These 6 T cell receptor beta chains originate from one sample sequenced in a study of sequential checkpoint blockade in melanoma (dated by TCRdb to the late 2010s). The sample's treatment or condition, from its label and the paper: randomized to nivolumab then ipilimumab (arm A) or the reverse (arm B). Receptors were amplified or captured by the immunoSEQ multiplex PCR assay. TCRdb stores this immuneACCESS table with in-frame sequences only. Part of the clones is absent; in the studies checked, under half of the shortfall reflects unresolved V genes, and no reason is known for the rest. This sample lists over 9,500 clones; roughly 65% were detected once. The ten largest clones capture approximately 21% of the sample. Sequencing used CD8+ T cells sorted from blood (inferred from file names), obtained from a patient given nivolumab and ipilimumab in sequence. Receptor source: a human donor with melanoma.

The V call is TRBV9, the J call TRBJ1-1, with a possible D match to TRBD1 (5 bases). The CDR3 contains 14 residues. The germline CDR1 and CDR2 sequences are SGDLS and YYNGEE. Trimming removed 0 bases from V and 6 bases from J, with 12 bases in between. The DNA of the CDR3 is TGTGCCAGCAGCGTAGTCCCAGGGATATCTGAAGCTTTCTTT. Its translation is CASSVVPGISEAFF.

The V and J genes are TRBV6-5 and TRBJ2-5; the match to TRBD1 covers 9 bases. This CDR3 has 15 residues. With V trimmed by 2 bases and J by 5 bases, 6 bases remained unmatched. CDR1 MNHEY and CDR2 SVGAGI come from the germline V gene. CDR3 sequence (DNA): TGTGCCAGCAGTTACACAGGGGGCCGTGGGGAGACCCAGTACTTC. As protein: CASSYTGGRGETQYF.

This chain links TRBV10-2 with TRBJ2-1; D is uncertain. This CDR3 contains 14 residues. Germline V gene lookup returns CDR1 WSHSY and CDR2 SAAADI. V was pared by 0 bases and J by 4 bases, with 7 bases between. The CDR3 region has the DNA TGCGCCAGCAGTGAGTCTAGCTTATACAATGAGCAGTTCTTC. Encoded protein: CASSESSLYNEQFF.

This clone was observed a handful of times. The chain uses TRBV15 and TRBJ2-1, with 9 bases that match TRBD1. The germline V gene has CDR1 LNHNV and CDR2 YYDKDF (reference sequence). V lost 3 bases and J lost 2; bases outside the gene matches: 5. This CDR3 has 16 amino acids. The CDR3 loop reads CATSRTRDRAYNEQFF. The CDR3, as DNA: TGTGCCACCAGCAGGACCCGGGACAGGGCCTACAATGAGCAGTTCTTC.

V is TRBV9 and J is TRBJ1-1; a possible D gene is TRBD1 (6 bases). CDR1 and CDR2 (germline): SGDLS, YYNGEE. Deletions cut 4 bases from V and 0 bases from J, with 22 bases between. The CDR3 is 18 residues long. The CDR3 DNA is TGTGCCAGCAGCCCTCGTGCAGGGGCCAGTATCATGAACACTGAAGCTTTCTTT. This encodes CASSPRAGASIMNTEAFF.

This clone was observed once. V usage is TRBV6-5 and J usage is TRBJ1-5; 7 nucleotides line up with TRBD1. The CDR3 has 13 residues. The junction had 2 bases not matched to a gene; V was cut back by 0 bases and J by 9 bases. Germline V gene sequence: CDR1 MNHEY, CDR2 SVGAGI. The CDR3 coding sequence is TGTGCCAGCAGTTACTCCCCAGGGGGGCCCCAGCATTTT. It is translated as CASSYSPGGPQHF.